This T cell receptor (beta chain) was sequenced for a study of CD8 T cells in Susac syndrome. Looking at the study overall: Eight or nine of the sequenced Susac syndrome patients were in remission, and six had active disease. Patients with Susac syndrome were therapy-naive, on corticosteroids, or on intravenous immunoglobulin alone at blood draw.

An input of 0.5 to 1 ug of RNA was subjected to reverse transcription using random hexamers. TCRdb analysed the immunoSEQ multiplex PCR reads with MiXCR anew, one entry per CDR3 protein. The data show 150,000 to 200,000 distinct CDR3 sequences, 90% to 95% seen once. Trimming took 5 bases from V and 4 from J; bases not matched to a gene: 10. This CDR3 region has 16 residues. Germline loops: CDR1 SGHRS, CDR2 YFSETQ. The specimen sequenced was CD4+ T cells from PBMCs. This clonotype originated in a human donor with Susac syndrome. This rearrangement joins TRBV5-1 to TRBJ1-3; 9 bases line up with TRBD1. The CDR3 DNA sequence: TGCGCCAGCAGTTACTGGACAGGGGCGCCCGGAAACACCATATATTTT. This codes for CASSYWTGAPGNTIYF. Full variable domain (missing parts from reference TRBV5-1 and TRBJ1-3): KAGVTQTPRYLIKTRGQQVTLSCSPISGHRSVSWYQQTPGQGLQFLFEYFSETQRNKGNFPGRFSGRQFSNSRSEMNVSTLELGDSALYLCASSYWTGAPGNTIYFGEGSWLTVV.